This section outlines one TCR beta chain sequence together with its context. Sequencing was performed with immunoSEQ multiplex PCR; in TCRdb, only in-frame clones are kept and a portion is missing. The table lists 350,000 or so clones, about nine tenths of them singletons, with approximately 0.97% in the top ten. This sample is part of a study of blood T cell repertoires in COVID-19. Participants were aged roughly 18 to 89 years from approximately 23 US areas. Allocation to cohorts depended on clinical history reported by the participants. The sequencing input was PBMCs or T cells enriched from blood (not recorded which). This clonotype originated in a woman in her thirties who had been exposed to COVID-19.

CDR3 in DNA: TGTGCCAGCACCCCTTCGGGAGGGGCCCGATCCGGGGAGCTGTTTTTT. Translated: CASTPSGGARSGELFF. V usage is TRBV27 and J usage is TRBJ2-2; TRBD2 matches 8 bases. Germline lookup yields CDR1 MNHEY and CDR2 SMNVEV (reference sequence). The CDR3 covers 16 residues. The V segment lost 7 bases and the J segment 6 bases; nucleotides outside the gene matches: 13.